This entry concerns a single T cell receptor beta chain. Its antigen target is currently unknown. No per-base quality is available; no much larger clone lies one base away. The immunoSEQ Assay, a bias-controlled multiplex PCR, was used to amplify TCRbeta CDR3 regions from genomic DNA. On the authors' methods: Nucleated cell counts per sample were estimated from amplification of reference gene primers within the assay. To quantify the absolute abundance of each unique TCRbeta CDR3 rearrangement, sequence reads were collapsed and filtered. Productive Simpson clonality was computed per sample as the square root of Simpson's diversity index over productive rearrangements. The table was pulled from immuneACCESS by TCRdb, which kept in-frame rearrangements only. Such tables lose some clones; where checked, under half of the loss comes from unresolved V genes, and the rest has no known cause. The V and J calls and clone size come from that table; D and trimming were worked out from the DNA. The sample table records 500,000 or so clones; around 87% of these occur just once. Together, the top ten hold around 0.7% of the sample.

Enrolling through a virtual design, the prospective study's participants ranged in age from roughly 18 to 90 years and lived across 24 United States geographic areas. To assign participants to cohorts, the prospective study relied on clinical history that participants themselves reported in a screening survey and a study questionnaire. Recovered participants in ImmuneRACE Cohort 3 were defined by two consecutive negative NP/OP PCR tests, clearance by a healthcare professional, or resolution of symptoms. Mobile phlebotomists in the prospective study collected whole blood, serum and a nasopharyngeal or oropharyngeal swab from every participant. Additional blood draws and questionnaires over an approximately 2-month period could optionally be provided by prospective study participants. Blood samples from the prospective study were shipped frozen or at room temperature prior to DNA extraction. The data stem from a study of blood T cell repertoires in COVID-19 (TCRdb year 2020). For the study in its entirety: The collaborator samples originated in the United States, Italy and Spain and spanned the acute and convalescent phases of COVID-19. Nearly every sample came with metadata listing a de-identified subject ID, COVID-19 status, age in years and sex. The repertoires were released in a freely available public database meant as a resource for research on the immune response to SARS-CoV-2. The material from the prospective study consisted of cDNA or gDNA derived from T cells, B-cell-depleted T cells, or PBMCs. The samples were drawn from two sources: the first 160 participants of the ongoing ImmuneRACE study, and over 950 subjects contributed by 6 global collaborators. Deeply sampled blood TCRbeta repertoires from subjects exposed to, actively infected with, or recovered from COVID-19 were included in the dataset. HLA class I and class II types, where available, came from metadata supplied by the sample provider rather than from assay-based typing. Overall results and qualifications from the work: Clinical and demographic metadata were provided uncurated, with the amount varying by source and participant.

A distance of 12 bases separates the germline ends of V and J, which lose 2 bases and 7 bases respectively. The germline V gene sets CDR1 to SGHRS and CDR2 to YFSETQ. From the cysteine up to the phenylalanine, the CDR3 has a length of 13 residues. Only CDR3 DNA remains: 39 bases, in frame from the first base. Sequenced input: PBMCs or T cells enriched from blood (not recorded which). The V gene is TRBV5-1 and the J gene is TRBJ1-1, with TRBD1 perhaps the D gene, on 6 matching bases. The sequence was collected from a woman younger than 30 who had recovered from COVID-19. The CDR3 sequence is CASSLPGVSEAFF. The bases are TGCGCCAGCAGCTTACCAGGGGTGAGTGAAGCTTTCTTT.